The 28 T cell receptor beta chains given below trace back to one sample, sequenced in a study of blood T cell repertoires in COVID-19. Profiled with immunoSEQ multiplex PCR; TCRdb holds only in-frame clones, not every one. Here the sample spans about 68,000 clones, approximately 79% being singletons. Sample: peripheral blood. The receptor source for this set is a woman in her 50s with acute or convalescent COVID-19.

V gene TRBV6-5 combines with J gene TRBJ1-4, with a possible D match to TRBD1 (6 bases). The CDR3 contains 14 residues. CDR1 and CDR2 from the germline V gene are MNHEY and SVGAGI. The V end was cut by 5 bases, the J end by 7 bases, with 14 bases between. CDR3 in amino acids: CASSQRDKPEKLFF. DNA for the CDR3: TGTGCCAGCAGTCAAAGGGACAAGCCTGAAAAACTGTTTTTT.

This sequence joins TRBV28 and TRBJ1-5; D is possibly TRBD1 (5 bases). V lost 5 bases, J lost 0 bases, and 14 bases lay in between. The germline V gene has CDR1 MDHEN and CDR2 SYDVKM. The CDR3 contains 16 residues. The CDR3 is CASSHGGGYSNQPQHF. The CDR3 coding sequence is TGTGCCAGCAGTCATGGGGGGGGATATAGCAATCAGCCCCAGCATTTT.

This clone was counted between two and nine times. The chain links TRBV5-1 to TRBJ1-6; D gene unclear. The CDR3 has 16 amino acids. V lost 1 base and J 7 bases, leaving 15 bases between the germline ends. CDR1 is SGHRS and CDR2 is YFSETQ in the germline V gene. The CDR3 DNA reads TGCGCCAGCAGCTTGCTTTCCGAGTCTGTCAATTCACCCCTCCACTTT. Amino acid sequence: CASSLLSESVNSPLHF.

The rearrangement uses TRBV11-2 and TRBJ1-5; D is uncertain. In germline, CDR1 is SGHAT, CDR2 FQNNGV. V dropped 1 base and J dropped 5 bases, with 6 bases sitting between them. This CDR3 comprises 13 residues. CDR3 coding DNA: TGTGCCAGCAGCTTAGGTCAGTATCAGCCCCAGCATTTT. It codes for CASSLGQYQPQHF.

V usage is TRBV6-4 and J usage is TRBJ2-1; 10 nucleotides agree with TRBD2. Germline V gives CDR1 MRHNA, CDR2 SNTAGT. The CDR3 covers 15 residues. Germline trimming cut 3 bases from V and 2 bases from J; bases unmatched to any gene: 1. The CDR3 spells CASSELAGAYNEQFF. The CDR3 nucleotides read TGTGCCAGCAGTGAGCTAGCGGGGGCCTACAATGAGCAGTTCTTC.

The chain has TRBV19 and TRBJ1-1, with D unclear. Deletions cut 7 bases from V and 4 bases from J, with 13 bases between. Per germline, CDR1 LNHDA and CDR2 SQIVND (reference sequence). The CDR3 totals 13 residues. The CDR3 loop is CASKSPGSTEAFF. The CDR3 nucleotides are TGTGCCAGTAAGTCCCCCGGGAGCACTGAAGCTTTCTTT.

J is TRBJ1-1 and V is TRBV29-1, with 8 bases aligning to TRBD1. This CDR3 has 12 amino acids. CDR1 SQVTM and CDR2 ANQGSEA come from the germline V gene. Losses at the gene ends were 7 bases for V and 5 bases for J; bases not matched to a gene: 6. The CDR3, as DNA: TGCAGCGGGCAGGGGGCAGGGACTGAAGCTTTCTTT. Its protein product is CSGQGAGTEAFF. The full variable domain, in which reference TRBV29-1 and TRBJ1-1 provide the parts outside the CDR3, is SAVISQKPSRDICQRGTSLTIQCQVDSQVTMMFWYRQQPGQSLTLIATANQGSEATYESGFVIDKFPISRPNLTFSTLTVSNMSPEDSSIYLCSGQGAGTEAFFGQGTRLTVV.

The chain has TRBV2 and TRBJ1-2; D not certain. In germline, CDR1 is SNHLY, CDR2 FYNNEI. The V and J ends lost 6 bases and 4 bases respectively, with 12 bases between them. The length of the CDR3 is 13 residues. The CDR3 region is CASRAGIFYGYTF. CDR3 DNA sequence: TGTGCCAGCAGGGCGGGGATCTTCTATGGCTACACCTTC.

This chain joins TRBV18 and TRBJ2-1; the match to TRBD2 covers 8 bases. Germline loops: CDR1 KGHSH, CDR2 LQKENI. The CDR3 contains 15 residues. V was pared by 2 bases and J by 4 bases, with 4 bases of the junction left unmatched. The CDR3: CASSPIQREYNEQFF. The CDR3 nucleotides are TGTGCCAGCTCACCAATCCAGCGGGAGTACAATGAGCAGTTCTTC. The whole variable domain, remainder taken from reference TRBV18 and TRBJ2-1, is NAGVMQNPRHLVRRRGQEARLRCSPMKGHSHVYWYRQLPEEGLKFMVYLQKENIIDESGMPKERFSAEFPKEGPSILRIQQVVRGDSAAYFCASSPIQREYNEQFFGPGTRLTVL.

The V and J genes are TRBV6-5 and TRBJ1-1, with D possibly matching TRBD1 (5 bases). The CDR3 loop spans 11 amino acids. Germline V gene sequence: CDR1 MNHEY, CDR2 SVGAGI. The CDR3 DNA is TGTCGTACGGGACTCCACGGTGGAGCTTTCTTT. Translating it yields CRTGLHGGAFF.

Here the CDR3 reads CASSGQLNTGELFF. Here the CDR3 DNA reads TGTGCCAGCTCGGGACAGTTGAACACCGGGGAGCTGTTTTTT. The chain links TRBV18 to TRBJ2-2, with TRBD1 matching over 7 bases. Losses at the gene ends were 6 bases for V and 1 base for J; bases not matched to a gene: 2. Germline V CDR1 and CDR2: KGHSH, LQKENI. This CDR3 spans 14 amino acids.

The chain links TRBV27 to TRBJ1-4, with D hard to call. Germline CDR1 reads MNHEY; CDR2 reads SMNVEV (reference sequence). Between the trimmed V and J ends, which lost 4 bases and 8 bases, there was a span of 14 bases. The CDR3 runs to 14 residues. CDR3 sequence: CASSSREAQEKLFF. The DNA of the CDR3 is TGTGCCAGCAGTTCGCGGGAAGCCCAGGAAAAACTGTTTTTT.

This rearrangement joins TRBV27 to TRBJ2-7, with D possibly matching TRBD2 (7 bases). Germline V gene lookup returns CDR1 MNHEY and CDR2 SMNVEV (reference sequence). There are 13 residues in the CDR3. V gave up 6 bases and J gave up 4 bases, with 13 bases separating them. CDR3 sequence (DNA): TGTGCCAGCAGCCAAGCGGGACAATACGAGCAGTACTTC. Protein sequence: CASSQAGQYEQYF.

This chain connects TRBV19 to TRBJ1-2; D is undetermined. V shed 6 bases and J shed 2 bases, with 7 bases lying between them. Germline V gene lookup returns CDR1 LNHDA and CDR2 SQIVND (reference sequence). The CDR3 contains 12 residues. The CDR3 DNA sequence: TGTGCCAGTAGCCAGGTCAACTATGGCTACACCTTC. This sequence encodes CASSQVNYGYTF.

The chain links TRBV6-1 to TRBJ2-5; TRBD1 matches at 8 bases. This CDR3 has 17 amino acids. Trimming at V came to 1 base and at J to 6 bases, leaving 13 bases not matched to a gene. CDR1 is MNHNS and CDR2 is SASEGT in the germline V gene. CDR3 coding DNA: TGTGCCAGCAGTGAAGGGGACAGGCAATACCTCCATAAGACCCAGTACTTC. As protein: CASSEGDRQYLHKTQYF.

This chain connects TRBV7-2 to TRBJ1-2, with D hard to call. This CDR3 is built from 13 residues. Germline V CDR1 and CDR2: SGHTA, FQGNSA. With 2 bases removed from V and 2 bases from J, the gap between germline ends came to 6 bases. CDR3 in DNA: TGTGCCAGCAGCTTAAGCGTCAACTATGGCTACACCTTC. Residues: CASSLSVNYGYTF.

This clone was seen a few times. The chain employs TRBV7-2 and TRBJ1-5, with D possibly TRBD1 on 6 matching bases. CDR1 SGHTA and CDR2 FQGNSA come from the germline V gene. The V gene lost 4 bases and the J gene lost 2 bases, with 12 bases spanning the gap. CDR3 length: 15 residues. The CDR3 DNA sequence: TGTGCCAGCAGCTACAGGGCGGGTGGCAATCAGCCCCAGCATTTT. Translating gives CASSYRAGGNQPQHF.

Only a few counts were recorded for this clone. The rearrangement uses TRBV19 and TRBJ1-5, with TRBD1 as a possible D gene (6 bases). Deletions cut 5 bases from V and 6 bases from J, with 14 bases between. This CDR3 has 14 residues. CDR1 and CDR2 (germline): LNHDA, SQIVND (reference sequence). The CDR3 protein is CASSRTKGVQPQHF. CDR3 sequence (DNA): TGTGCCAGTAGTCGGACGAAGGGGGTTCAGCCCCAGCATTTT.

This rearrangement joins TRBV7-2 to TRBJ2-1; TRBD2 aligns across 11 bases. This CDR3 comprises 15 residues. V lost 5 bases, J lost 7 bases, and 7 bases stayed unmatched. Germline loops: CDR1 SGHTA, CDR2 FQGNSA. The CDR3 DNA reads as TGTGCCAGCAGCCCCCCGGGACTAGCGGTGAATGAGCAGTTCTTC. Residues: CASSPPGLAVNEQFF.

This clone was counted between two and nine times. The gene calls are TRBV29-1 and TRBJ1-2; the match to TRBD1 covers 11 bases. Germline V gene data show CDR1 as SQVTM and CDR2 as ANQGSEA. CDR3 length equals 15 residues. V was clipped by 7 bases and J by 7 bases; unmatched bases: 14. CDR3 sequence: CSAPGQGEIYSGYTF. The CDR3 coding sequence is TGCAGCGCTCCGGGACAGGGGGAAATATACTCTGGCTACACCTTC.

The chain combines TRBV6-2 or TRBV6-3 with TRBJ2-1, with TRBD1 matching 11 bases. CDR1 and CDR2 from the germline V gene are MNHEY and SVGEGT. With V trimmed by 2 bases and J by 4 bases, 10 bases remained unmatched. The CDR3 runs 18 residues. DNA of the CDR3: TGTGCCAGCAGTTACGATAGAGGACAGGGGGCCCCATACAATGAGCAGTTCTTC. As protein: CASSYDRGQGAPYNEQFF.

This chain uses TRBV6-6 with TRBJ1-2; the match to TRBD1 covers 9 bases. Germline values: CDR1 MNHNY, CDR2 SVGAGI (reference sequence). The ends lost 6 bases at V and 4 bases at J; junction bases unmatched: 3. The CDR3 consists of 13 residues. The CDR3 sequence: CASSSDRGYGYTF. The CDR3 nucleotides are TGTGCCAGCAGCTCGGACAGGGGCTATGGCTACACCTTC.

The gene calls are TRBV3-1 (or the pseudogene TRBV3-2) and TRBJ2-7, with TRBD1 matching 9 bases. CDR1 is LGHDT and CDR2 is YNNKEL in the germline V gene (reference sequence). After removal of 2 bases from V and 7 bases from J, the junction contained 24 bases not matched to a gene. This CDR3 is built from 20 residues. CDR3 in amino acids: CASSQPSGTGPPSPTGEQYF. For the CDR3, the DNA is TGTGCCAGCAGCCAACCGTCCGGGACAGGGCCACCCAGCCCCACTGGTGAGCAGTACTTC.

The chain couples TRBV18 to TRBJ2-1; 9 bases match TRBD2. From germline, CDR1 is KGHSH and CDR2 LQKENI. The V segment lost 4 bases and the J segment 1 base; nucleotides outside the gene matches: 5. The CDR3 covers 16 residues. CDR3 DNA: TGTGCCAGCTCACGCGGGGGGGATAGTTCCTACAATGAGCAGTTCTTC. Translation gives CASSRGGDSSYNEQFF.

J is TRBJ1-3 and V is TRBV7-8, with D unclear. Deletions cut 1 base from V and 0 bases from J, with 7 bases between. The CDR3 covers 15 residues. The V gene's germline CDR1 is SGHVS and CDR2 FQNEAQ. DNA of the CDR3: TGTGCCAGCAGCTTAGTGTACTCCTCTGGAAACACCATATATTTT. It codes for CASSLVYSSGNTIYF.

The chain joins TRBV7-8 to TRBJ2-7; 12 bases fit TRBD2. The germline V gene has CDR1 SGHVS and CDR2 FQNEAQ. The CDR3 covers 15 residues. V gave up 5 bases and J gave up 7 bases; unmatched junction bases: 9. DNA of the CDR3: TGTGCCAGCAGCGGGCCGGGACTAGCGGGCCGAGAGCAGTACTTC. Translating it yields CASSGPGLAGREQYF.

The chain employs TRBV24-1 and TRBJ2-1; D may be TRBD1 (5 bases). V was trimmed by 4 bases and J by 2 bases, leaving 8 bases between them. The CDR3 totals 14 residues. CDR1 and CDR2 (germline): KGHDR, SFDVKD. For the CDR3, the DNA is TGTGCCACCAGTGACACCAGGGCCTACAATGAGCAGTTCTTC. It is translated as CATSDTRAYNEQFF.

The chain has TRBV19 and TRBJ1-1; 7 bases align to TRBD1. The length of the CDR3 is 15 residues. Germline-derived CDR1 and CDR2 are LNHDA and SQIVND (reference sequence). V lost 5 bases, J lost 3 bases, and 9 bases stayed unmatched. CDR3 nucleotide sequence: TGTGCCAGTAGTCTTGACAGGGTTTGGGACACTGAAGCTTTCTTT. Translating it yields CASSLDRVWDTEAFF.